The TCR beta chain described here comes from a study of T cell repertoires in cytomegalovirus infection. Whole-study context: CMV epitopes, recently identified HLA-C-restricted and well-studied HLA-B-restricted, were used. CMV infection plus the matching HLA type was flagged by public TCR beta signatures.

This clonotype was counted once. The antigen is undetermined. In TCRdb, the reads were re-called with MiXCR into one record per CDR3 protein. The data hold about 310,000 distinct CDR3 sequences, with about 25% observed a single time. Notes on the study in general: Across the ex vivo response, the dominant clonotypes were HLA-C-restricted CMV-specific TCR beta clonotypes. The cumulative frequency of public TCR beta families identified carriers of CMV plus the relevant HLA.

The TCR was taken from a human donor in good health (CMV status not recorded). Some clones in this sample may be carry-over from other donors' samples. This sample comprised cultured PBMCs, obtained from culture after CMV antigen stimulation.

The CDR3 nucleotides read TGCGCCAGCAGCTTCCGGGACAGGGGGTACGAAAACTATGGCTACACCTTC. It yields the protein CASSFRDRGYENYGYTF. The chain combines TRBV5-1 with TRBJ1-2; 11 bases match TRBD1. Germline V gene data show CDR1 as SGHRS and CDR2 as YFSETQ. V shed 2 bases, J shed 2 bases, and the junction held 8 bases outside the gene matches. The CDR3 is 17 residues long.